This TCR beta chain was retrieved from a study of blood T cell repertoires in COVID-19. Study-wide background: COVID-19 samples collected from the United States, Italy and Spain covered acute and convalescent phases. The analysed material was cDNA or gDNA that came from T cells, B-cell-depleted T cells, or PBMCs.

Trimming took 1 base from V and 2 from J, leaving 12 bases between them. Germline CDR1 and CDR2: LGHDT and YNNKEL (reference sequence). This CDR3 is built from 15 residues. In the original processing: Researchers report that nucleated cell counts were estimated from reference gene primer amplification. TCRdb's copy holds only in-frame clones and misses some; the assay was immunoSEQ multiplex PCR. V and J calls and clone size are given by that table; D and trimming were obtained from the DNA. The sample gives roughly 300,000 clones, 70% to 90% of which show up once; 9.4% is in the top ten. This clonotype originated in a young man with active or convalescent COVID-19. Sequencing was carried out using peripheral blood. The chain joins TRBV3-1 (or the pseudogene TRBV3-2) to TRBJ2-7; D unclear. The CDR3 loop reads CASSQVSPSPYEQYF. CDR3 coding DNA: TGTGCCAGCAGCCAAGTTTCCCCGAGTCCCTACGAGCAGTACTTC.